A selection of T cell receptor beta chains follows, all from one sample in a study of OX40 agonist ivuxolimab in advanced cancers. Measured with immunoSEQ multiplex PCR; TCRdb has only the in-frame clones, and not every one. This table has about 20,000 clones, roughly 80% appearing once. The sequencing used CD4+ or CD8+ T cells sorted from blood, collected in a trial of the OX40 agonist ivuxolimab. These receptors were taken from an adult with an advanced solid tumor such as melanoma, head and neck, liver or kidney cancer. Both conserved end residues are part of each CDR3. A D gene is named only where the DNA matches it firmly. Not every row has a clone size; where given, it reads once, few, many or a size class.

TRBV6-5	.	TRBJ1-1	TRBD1	TGTGCCAGCAGTCAGGGGGGGAACACTGAAGCTTTCTTT	CASSQGGNTEAFF
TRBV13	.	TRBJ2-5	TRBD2	TGTGCCAGCAAGACAGCGGGGGAGGGCGAGACCCAGTACTTC	CASKTAGEGETQYF
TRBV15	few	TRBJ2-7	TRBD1	TGTGCCACCAGCAGCACCCAGTCCGGGACAGGGTCCTACGAGCAGTACTTC	CATSSTQSGTGSYEQYF
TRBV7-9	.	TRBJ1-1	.	TGTGCCAGCAGCTTAACCGGAGAAGCTTTCTTT	CASSLTGEAFF
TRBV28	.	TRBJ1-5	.	TGTGCCTCCTTCCCCTTGACTAGCAATCAGCCCCAGCATTTT	CASFPLTSNQPQHF
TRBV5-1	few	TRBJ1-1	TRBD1	TGCGCCAGCAGCTTGGCCAGACAGGGGAACACTGAAGCTTTCTTT	CASSLARQGNTEAFF
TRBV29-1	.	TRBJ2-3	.	TGCAGCGCCCTCACTAGTCCATTGCAGTATTTT	CSALTSPLQYF
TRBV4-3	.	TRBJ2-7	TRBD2	TGCGCCAGCAGCCAGGGTAGCGGGTCCTACGAGCAGTACTTC	CASSQGSGSYEQYF
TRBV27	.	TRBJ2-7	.	TGTGCCAGCAGTTTATCTGGGCAGGGGGGTATCTACGAGCAGTACTTC	CASSLSGQGGIYEQYF
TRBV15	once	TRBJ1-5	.	TGTGCCACCAGCTTGGACACGAGCAATCAGCCCCAGCATTTT	CATSLDTSNQPQHF
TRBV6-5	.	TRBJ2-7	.	TGTGCCAGCAGTGGGCCACGGTCCAGCTACGAGCAGTACTTC	CASSGPRSSYEQYF
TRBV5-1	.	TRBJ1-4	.	TGCGCCAGCAGCTTGCGGGGTGCAACTAATGAAAAACTGTTTTTT	CASSLRGATNEKLFF
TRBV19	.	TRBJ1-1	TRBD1	TGTGCCAGTAGCCTAGGCCCGGGACAGCCCTTTGGGAGCACTGAAGCTTTCTTT	CASSLGPGQPFGSTEAFF
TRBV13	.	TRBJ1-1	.	TGTGCCAGCAGCTTAGGGGGAAGCACTGAAGCTTTCTTT	CASSLGGSTEAFF
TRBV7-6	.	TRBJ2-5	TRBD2	TGTGCCAGCAGCCCGGGACTAGCGACGTCGGAGACCCAGTACTTC	CASSPGLATSETQYF
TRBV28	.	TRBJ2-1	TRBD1	TGTGCCAGCAGTTCGTGGAAGGGGGCTTCCTACAATGAGCAGTTCTTC	CASSSWKGASYNEQFF
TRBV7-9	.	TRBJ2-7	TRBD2	TGTGCCAGCAGCTTAGGGGATAGCGGGGGCCCCTCCTACGAGCAGTACTTC	CASSLGDSGGPSYEQYF
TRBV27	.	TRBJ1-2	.	TGTGCCAGCAGTCCCGGGGGGGGGACCTATGGCTACACCTTC	CASSPGGGTYGYTF
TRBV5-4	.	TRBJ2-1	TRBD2	TGTGCCAGCAGCGCGGGAGGCCTTTACAATGAGCAGTTCTTC	CASSAGGLYNEQFF
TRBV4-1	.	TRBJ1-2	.	TGCGCCAGCAGCCCCGAGCCGGTAACTAACTATGGCTACACCTTC	CASSPEPVTNYGYTF
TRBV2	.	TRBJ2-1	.	TGTGCCAGCGCAAACTCCGGGAATGAGCAGTTCTTC	CASANSGNEQFF
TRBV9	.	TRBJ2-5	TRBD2	TGTGCCAGCAGCGCACAGGGGAGTCTAGCGGGAGGGAAAGAGACCCAGTACTTC	CASSAQGSLAGGKETQYF
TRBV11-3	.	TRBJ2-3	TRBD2	TGTGCCAGCAGCTCACGACTAGCCCCGGATACGCAGTATTTT	CASSSRLAPDTQYF
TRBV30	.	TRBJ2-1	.	TGTGCCTGGACCGGAGAGACTGAGCAGTTCTTC	CAWTGETEQFF
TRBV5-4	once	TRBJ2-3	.	TGTGCCAGCACGAACGGGGATACGCAGTATTTT	CASTNGDTQYF
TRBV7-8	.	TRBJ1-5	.	TGTGCCAGCAGCTTAGCCGGCAGGGTGATCAATCAGCCCCAGCATTTT	CASSLAGRVINQPQHF
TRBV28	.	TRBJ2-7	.	TGTGCCAGCAGTTTAGGGACCGTTAGCTCCTACGAGCAGTACTTC	CASSLGTVSSYEQYF
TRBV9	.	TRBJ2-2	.	TGTGCCAGCAGCTCTGCTGCAAGGACACCGAACACCGGGGAGCTGTTTTTT	CASSSAARTPNTGELFF
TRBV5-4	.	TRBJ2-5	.	TGTGCCAGCAGCTTTAAGACTACCGAGGAGACCCAGTACTTC	CASSFKTTEETQYF
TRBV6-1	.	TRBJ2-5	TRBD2	TGTGCCAGCAGTGAAGCAGAGCGGGGGATTCGGGAGACCCAGTACTTC	CASSEAERGIRETQYF
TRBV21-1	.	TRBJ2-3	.	TGTGCCAGCAGCATGGGTGATCCGCGTACGCAGTATTTT	CASSMGDPRTQYF
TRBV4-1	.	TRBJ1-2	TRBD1	TGCGCCAGCAGCCAAGCCCAGGACAGGGCGGGTTATGGCTACACCTTC	CASSQAQDRAGYGYTF
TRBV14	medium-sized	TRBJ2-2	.	TGTGCCAGCAGCCAATTTCGCACCGGGGAGCTGTTTTTT	CASSQFRTGELFF
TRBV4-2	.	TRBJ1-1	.	TGTGCCAGCAGCCAAGCGGGAGGAGATGGGACTGAAGCTTTCTTT	CASSQAGGDGTEAFF
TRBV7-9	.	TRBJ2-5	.	TGTGCCAGCAGCCCAGCGGTGTGGGAGACCCAGTACTTC	CASSPAVWETQYF
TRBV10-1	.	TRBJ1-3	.	TGCGCCAGCAGCCCTTCTCTTTCTGGAAACACCATATATTTT	CASSPSLSGNTIYF
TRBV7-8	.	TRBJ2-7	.	TGTGCCAGCAGCACGGGCCAAACCTACGAGCAGTACTTC	CASSTGQTYEQYF
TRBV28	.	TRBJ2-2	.	TGTGCCAGCAGTTTGGGAGTGGGCACCGGGGAGCTGTTTTTT	CASSLGVGTGELFF
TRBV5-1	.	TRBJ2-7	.	TGCGCCAGCAGCTCCACCCCCGGGGCCTACGAGCAGTACTTC	CASSSTPGAYEQYF
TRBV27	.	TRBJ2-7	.	TGTGCCAGCAGTTCTGGTTGGAACGAGCAGTACTTC	CASSSGWNEQYF
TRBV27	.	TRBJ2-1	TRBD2	TGTGCCTCACACCTGGGCGGGCTAGCGGGCAATGAGCAGTTCTTC	CASHLGGLAGNEQFF
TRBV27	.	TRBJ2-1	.	TGTGCCAGCAGTTTACTCCTGGGAGGCAATGAGCAGTTCTTC	CASSLLLGGNEQFF
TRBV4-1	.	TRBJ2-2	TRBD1	TGCGCCAGCAGCCAAGATCTCGGGTTAATGCTCGACAGGGCGAACACCGGGGAGCTGTTTTTT	CASSQDLGLMLDRANTGELFF
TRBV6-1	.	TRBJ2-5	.	TGTGCCAGCAGTGAAGCGCAGGGTGGGCAGGAGACCCAGTACTTC	CASSEAQGGQETQYF
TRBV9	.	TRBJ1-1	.	TGTGCCAGCAGCGCCCGGGGGCAGAACACTGAAGCTTTCTTT	CASSARGQNTEAFF
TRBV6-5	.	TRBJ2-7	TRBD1	TGTGCCAGCAGTGAGAGACAGGGCTGGTCCCCTCAGTACTTC	CASSERQGWSPQYF
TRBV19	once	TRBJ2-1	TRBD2	TGTGCCAGTGGGACTAGCGTCTACAATGAGCAGTTCTTC	CASGTSVYNEQFF
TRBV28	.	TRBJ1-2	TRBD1	TGTGCCAGCATCCCCGCGGGACAGGGGATCTATGGCTACACCTTC	CASIPAGQGIYGYTF
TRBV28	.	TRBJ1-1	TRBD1	TGTGCCAGCAGTCAGACAGGGAAAGCTTTCTTT	CASSQTGKAFF
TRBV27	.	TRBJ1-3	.	TGTGCCAGCAGTCCCCTCCAGGGTGCTGGAAACACCATATATTTT	CASSPLQGAGNTIYF
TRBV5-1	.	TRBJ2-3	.	TGCGCCAGCAGCTTTGCGGACAGCCTCACAGATACGCAGTATTTT	CASSFADSLTDTQYF
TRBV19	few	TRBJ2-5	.	TGTGCCAGTAGTCTCCGGGGTTACGGGGAGACCCAGTACTTC	CASSLRGYGETQYF
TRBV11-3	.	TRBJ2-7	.	TGTGCCAGCAGCTACGGGGAAGTAGACGAGCAGTACTTC	CASSYGEVDEQYF
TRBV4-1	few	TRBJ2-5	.	TGCGCCAGCAGCCAAGTTTCCGGGAGCGGAGAGACCCAGTACTTC	CASSQVSGSGETQYF
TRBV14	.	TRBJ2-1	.	TGTGCCAGCAGCCAAGAACTCGGCGCGAATGAGCAGTTCTTC	CASSQELGANEQFF
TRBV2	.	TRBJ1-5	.	TGTGCCAGCAGTGGGGGGAATCAGCCCCAGCATTTT	CASSGGNQPQHF
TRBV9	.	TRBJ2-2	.	TGTGCCAGCAGCCCCCGGATCGCCGGTCTCACCGGGGAGCTGTTTTTT	CASSPRIAGLTGELFF
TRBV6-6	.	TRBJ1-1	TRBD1	TGTGCCAGCAGTTACCCAGGGGGCGGCACTGAAGCTTTCTTT	CASSYPGGGTEAFF
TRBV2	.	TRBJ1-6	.	TGTGCCAGTGACCGGTCTAGATCACCCCTCCACTTT	CASDRSRSPLHF
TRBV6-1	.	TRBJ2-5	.	TGTGCCAGCAGTCCGTATGGGGCTTACTTATACTTC	CASSPYGAYLYF